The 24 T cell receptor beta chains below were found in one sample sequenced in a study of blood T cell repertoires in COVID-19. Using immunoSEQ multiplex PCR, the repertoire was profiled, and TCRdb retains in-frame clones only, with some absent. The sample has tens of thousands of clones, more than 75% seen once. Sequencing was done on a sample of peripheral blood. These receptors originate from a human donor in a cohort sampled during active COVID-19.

The CDR3, as DNA: TGCGCCAGCACTGCGACAGGGGTAAACACCGGGGAGCTGTTTTTT. Amino acid sequence: CASTATGVNTGELFF. The chain employs TRBV10-2 and TRBJ2-2; 8 bases match TRBD1. J was trimmed by 2 bases and V by 7 bases; bases with no gene match: 6. CDR3 length: 15 residues. Germline CDR1 WSHSY, CDR2 SAAADI.

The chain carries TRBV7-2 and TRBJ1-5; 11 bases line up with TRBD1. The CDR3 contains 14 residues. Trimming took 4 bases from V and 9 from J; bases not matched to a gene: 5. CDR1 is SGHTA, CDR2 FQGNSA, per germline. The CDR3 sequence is CASSSGQGAMPQHF. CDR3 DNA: TGTGCCAGCAGCTCCGGACAGGGGGCAATGCCCCAGCATTTT.

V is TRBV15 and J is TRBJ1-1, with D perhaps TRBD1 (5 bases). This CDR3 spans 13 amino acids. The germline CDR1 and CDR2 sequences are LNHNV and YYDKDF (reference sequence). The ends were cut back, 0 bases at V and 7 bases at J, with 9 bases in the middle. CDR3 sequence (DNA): TGTGCCACCAGCAGAGAAATCGGGGGTGAAGCTTTCTTT. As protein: CATSREIGGEAFF.

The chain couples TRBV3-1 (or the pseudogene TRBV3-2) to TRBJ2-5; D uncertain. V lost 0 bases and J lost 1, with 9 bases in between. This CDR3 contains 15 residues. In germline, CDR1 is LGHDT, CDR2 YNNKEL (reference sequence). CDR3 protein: CASSQEGRLQETQYF. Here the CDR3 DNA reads TGTGCCAGCAGCCAAGAGGGCAGGCTCCAAGAGACCCAGTACTTC.

This CDR3 is CASSLAGVHEQYF. The CDR3 DNA is TGTGCCAGCAGCTTAGCAGGGGTCCACGAGCAGTACTTC. The gene calls are TRBV7-9 and TRBJ2-7; D is perhaps TRBD1 (5 bases). CDR3 length: 13 amino acids. CDR1 is SEHNR and CDR2 is FQNEAQ in the germline V gene (reference sequence). The V gene lost 0 bases and the J gene lost 5 bases, with 8 bases spanning the gap.

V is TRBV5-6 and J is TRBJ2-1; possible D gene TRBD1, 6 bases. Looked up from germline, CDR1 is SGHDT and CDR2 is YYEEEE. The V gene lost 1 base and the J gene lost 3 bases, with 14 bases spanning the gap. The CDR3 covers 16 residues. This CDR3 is CASSLRGTFHYNEQFF. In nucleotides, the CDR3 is TGTGCCAGCAGCTTGAGGGGGACCTTCCACTACAATGAGCAGTTCTTC. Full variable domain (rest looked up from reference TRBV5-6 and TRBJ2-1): DAGVTQSPTHLIKTRGQQVTLRCSPKSGHDTVSWYQQALGQGPQFIFQYYEEEERQRGNFPDRFSGHQFPNYSSELNVNALLLGDSALYLCASSLRGTFHYNEQFFGPGTRLTVL.

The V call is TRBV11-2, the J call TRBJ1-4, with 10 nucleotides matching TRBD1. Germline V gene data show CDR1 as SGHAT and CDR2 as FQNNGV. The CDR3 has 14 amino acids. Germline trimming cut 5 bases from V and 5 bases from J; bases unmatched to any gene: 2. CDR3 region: CASSKTGGNEKLFF. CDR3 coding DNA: TGTGCCAGCAGCAAGACAGGGGGCAATGAAAAACTGTTTTTT. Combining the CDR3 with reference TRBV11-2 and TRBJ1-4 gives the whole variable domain EAGVAQSPRYKIIEKRQSVAFWCNPISGHATLYWYQQILGQGPKLLIQFQNNGVVDDSQLPKDRFSAERLKGVDSTLKIQPAKLEDSAVYLCASSKTGGNEKLFFGSGTQLSVL.

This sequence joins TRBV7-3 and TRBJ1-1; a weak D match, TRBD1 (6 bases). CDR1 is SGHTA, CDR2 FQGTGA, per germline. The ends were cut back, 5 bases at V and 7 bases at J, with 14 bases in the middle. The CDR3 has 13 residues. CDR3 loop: CASSLTGLDEAFF. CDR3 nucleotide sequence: TGTGCCAGCAGCCTTACAGGGTTGGATGAAGCTTTCTTT.

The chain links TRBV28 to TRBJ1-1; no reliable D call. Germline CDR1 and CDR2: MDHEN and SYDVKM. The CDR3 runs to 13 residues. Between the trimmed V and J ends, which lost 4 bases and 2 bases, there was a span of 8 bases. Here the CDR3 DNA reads TGTGCCAGCAGTTCCCCATCAAACACTGAAGCTTTCTTT. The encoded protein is CASSSPSNTEAFF.

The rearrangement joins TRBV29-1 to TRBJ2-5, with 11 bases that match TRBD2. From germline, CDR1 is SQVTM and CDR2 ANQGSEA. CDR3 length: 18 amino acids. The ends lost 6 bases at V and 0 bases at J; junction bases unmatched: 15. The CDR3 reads CSVPPPPTSGAYQETQYF. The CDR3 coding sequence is TGCAGCGTCCCCCCGCCCCCGACTAGCGGGGCGTACCAAGAGACCCAGTACTTC.

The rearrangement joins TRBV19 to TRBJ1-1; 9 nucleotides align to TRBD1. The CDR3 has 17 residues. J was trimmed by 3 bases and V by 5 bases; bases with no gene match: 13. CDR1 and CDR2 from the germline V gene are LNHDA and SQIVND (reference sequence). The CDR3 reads CASSPGDRVTLDTEAFF. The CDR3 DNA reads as TGTGCCAGTAGTCCGGGGGACAGGGTAACCTTGGACACTGAAGCTTTCTTT.

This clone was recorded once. CDR3 DNA: TGTGCCAGCTCCTACGGAGGGGCGGATCAGCCCCAGCATTTT. Translated, it gives CASSYGGADQPQHF. The rearrangement joins TRBV18 to TRBJ1-5, with D possibly matching TRBD1 (5 bases). V was shortened by 6 bases and J by 5 bases, with 14 bases between the two germline ends. CDR3 length: 14 residues. Germline CDR1 and CDR2: KGHSH and LQKENI.

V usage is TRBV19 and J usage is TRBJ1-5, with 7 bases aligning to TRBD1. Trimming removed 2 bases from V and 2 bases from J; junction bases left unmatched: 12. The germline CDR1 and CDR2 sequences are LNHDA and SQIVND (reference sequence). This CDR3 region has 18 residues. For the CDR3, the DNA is TGTGCCAGTAGTATATCCAGGGGGGTCGAATCCGGCAATCAGCCCCAGCATTTT. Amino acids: CASSISRGVESGNQPQHF.

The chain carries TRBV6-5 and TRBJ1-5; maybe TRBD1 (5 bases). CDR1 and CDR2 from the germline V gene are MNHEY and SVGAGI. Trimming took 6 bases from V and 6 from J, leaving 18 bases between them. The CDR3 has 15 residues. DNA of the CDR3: TGTGCCAGCAGGGGCAGGGCAATCGGATCTCAGCCCCAGCATTTT. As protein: CASRGRAIGSQPQHF.

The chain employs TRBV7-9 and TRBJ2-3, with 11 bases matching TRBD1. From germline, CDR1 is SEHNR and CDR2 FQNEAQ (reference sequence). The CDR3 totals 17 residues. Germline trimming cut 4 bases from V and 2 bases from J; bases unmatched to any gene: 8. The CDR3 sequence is CASSSQDRGPYTDTQYF. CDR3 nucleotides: TGTGCCAGCAGCTCCCAGGACAGGGGGCCTTACACAGATACGCAGTATTTT.

CDR3 region: CASSRDRNTEAFF. DNA of the CDR3: TGTGCCAGCAGCCGGGACAGGAACACTGAAGCTTTCTTT. The rearrangement links TRBV7-7 to TRBJ1-1; 7 bases match TRBD1. The CDR3 length is 13 residues. The germline V gene has CDR1 SSHAT and CDR2 FNYEAQ (reference sequence). V was pared by 5 bases and J by 1 base, with 1 base of the junction left unmatched.

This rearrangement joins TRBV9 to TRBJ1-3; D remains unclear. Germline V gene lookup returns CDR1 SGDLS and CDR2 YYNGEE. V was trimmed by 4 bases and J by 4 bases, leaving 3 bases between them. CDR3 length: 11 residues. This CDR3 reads CASSQGNTIYF. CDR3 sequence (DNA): TGTGCCAGCAGCCAGGGAAACACCATATATTTT.

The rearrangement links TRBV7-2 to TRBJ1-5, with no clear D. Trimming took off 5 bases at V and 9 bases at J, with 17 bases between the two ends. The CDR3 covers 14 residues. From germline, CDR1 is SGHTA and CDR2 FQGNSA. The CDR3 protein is CASSPRSDTGPQHF. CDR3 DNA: TGTGCCAGCAGCCCGCGGTCGGATACGGGGCCCCAGCATTTT.

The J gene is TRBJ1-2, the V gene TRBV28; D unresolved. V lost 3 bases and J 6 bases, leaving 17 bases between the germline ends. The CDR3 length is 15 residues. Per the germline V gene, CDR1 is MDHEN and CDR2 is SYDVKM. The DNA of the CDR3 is TGTGCCAGCAGTTTCGCGTCGGCCGGGGATGATGGCTACACCTTC. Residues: CASSFASAGDDGYTF.

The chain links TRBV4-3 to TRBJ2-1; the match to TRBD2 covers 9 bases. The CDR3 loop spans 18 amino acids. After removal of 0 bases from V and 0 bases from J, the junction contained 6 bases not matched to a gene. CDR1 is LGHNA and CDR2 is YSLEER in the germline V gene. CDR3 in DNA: TGCGCCAGCAGCCAAGATCTAGCGGGGATACGCTCCTACAATGAGCAGTTCTTC. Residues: CASSQDLAGIRSYNEQFF.

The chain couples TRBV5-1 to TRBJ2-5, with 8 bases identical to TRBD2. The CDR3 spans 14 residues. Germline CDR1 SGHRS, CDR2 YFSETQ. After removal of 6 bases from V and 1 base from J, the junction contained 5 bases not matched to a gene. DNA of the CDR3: TGCGCCAGCACCCCGCGGGGGGTCCAAGAGACCCAGTACTTC. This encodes CASTPRGVQETQYF.

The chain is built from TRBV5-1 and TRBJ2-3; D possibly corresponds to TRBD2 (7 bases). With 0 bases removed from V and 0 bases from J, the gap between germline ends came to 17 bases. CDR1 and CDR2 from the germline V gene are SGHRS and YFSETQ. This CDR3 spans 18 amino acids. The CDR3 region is CASSLGGGAVISTDTQYF. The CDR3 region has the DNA TGCGCCAGCAGCTTGGGAGGGGGGGCCGTGATCAGCACAGATACGCAGTATTTT.

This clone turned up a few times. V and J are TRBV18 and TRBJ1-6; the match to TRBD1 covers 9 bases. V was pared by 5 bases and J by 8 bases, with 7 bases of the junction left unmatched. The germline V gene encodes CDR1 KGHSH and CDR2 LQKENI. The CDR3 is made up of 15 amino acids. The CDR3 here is CASSSKQGADSPLHF. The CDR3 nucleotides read TGTGCCAGCTCATCGAAACAGGGGGCCGATTCACCCCTCCACTTT.

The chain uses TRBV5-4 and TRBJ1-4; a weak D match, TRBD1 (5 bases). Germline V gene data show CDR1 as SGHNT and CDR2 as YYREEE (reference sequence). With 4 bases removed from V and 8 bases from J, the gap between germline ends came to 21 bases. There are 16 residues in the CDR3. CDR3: CASSTGGAGGGEKLFF. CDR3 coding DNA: TGTGCCAGCAGCACAGGAGGTGCGGGGGGAGGCGAAAAACTGTTTTTT.